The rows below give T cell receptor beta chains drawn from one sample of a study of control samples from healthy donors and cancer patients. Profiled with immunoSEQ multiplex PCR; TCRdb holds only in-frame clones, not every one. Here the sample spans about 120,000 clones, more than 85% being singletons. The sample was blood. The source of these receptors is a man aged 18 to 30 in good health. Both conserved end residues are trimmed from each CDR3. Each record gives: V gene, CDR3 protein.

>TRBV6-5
ASREGTGNTEAF
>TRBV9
ASSGGTGPYEQY
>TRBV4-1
ASSQRAGENTGELF
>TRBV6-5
ASRGTGGLTEAF
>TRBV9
ASSVDPGGGEQF
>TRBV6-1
ASSEPGQGDEQY
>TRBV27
ASSRTSGTGGNEQY
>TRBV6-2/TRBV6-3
ASSYSGSYGYT
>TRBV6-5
ASMRGNTEAF
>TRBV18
ASSPPGTANTGELF
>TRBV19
ASSPDFTSIGVEQY
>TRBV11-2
ASSLDTWADNEQF
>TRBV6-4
ASSDLPGGSYNEQF
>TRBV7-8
ASRPSGSTTGELF
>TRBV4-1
ASSQYGTGQETQY
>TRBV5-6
ASSLRQGDGYT
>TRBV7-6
ASSLDGTDTDTQY
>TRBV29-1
STTTGSYEQY
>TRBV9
ASSVAGSRGALH
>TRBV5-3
ARSLVRQGLFANTGELF
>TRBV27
ASSLGGEIYNEQF
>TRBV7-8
ASSLDLAANTEAF
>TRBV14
ASSQVTYGYT
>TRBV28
ASSYSGEQY
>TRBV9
ASSVRPTGAELF
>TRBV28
ASSPPTLWEAF
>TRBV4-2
ASSSPEAYRKSSQPQH
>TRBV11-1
ASSRSEGAEGYT
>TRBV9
ASSVGSDTEKLF
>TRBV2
ASSEEVNTEAF
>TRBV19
ASMPGASYQPQH
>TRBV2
ASSTTRDRAGANVLT
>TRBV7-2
ASSWDRIYGYT
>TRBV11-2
ASGAGRQETQY
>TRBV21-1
ASRRTGVNQPQH
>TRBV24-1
ATRGGQGADGYT
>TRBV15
ATKRNYNEQF
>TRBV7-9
ASSLDRKNEKLF
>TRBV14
ASSQGIVFRQETQY
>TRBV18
ASSPPSWGSTEAF
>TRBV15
ATSRASPARAAGATNEKLF
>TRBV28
ASRSGTNTGELF
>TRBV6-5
ASSYRRETETQY
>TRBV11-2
ASSLWGIRSANEKLF
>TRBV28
AGANRDRGLSTDTQY
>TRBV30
AWSWRGPTEAF
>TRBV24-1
ATSGGGVETQY
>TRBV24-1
ATSRGDYNEQF
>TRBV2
ATSTLHENNEQF
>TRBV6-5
ASSTRDGRNTQY
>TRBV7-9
ASSSRVTLGETQY
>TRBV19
ASSLGTATDTQY
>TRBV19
ASNSAGFGDTQY